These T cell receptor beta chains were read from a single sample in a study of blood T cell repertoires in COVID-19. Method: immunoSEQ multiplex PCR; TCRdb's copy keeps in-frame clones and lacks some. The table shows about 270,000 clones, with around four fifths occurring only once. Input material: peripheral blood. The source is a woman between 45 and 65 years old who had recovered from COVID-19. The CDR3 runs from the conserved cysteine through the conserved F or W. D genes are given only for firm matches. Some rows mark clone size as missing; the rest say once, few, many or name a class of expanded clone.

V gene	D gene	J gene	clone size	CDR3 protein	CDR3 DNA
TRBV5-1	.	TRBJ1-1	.	CASSLSQGNTEAFF	TGCGCCAGCAGCCTATCCCAGGGAAACACTGAAGCTTTCTTT
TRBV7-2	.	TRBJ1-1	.	CASRFTGGPEAFF	TGTGCCAGCAGGTTTACGGGGGGGCCTGAAGCTTTCTTT
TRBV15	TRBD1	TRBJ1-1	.	CATSSYDRDRHTEAFF	TGTGCCACCAGCAGCTACGATCGGGACAGGCACACTGAAGCTTTCTTT
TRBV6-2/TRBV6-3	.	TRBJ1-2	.	CASSWRAILYGYTF	TGTGCCAGCAGTTGGAGGGCCATACTCTATGGCTACACCTTC
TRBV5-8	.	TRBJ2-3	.	CASSFRGTDTQYF	TGTGCCAGCAGCTTTCGCGGCACAGATACGCAGTATTTT
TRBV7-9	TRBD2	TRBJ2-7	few	CASSSTSGSGYEQYF	TGTGCCAGCAGCTCTACTAGCGGGAGTGGCTACGAGCAGTACTTC
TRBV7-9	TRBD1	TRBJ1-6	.	CASTYMTGGNSPLHF	TGTGCCAGCACCTATATGACAGGGGGTAATTCACCCCTCCACTTT
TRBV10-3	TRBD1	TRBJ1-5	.	CAISGVGQGRGQPQHF	TGTGCCATCAGTGGGGTGGGACAGGGTAGGGGTCAGCCCCAGCATTTT
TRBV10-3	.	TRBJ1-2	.	CAISESKGTINYGYTF	TGTGCCATCAGTGAGTCGAAGGGGACTATTAACTATGGCTACACCTTC
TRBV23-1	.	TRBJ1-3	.	CASSQTGQWDTIYF	TGCGCCAGCAGTCAAACAGGGCAATGGGACACCATATATTTT
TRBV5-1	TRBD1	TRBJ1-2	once	CASSRGQEGAAGYTF	TGCGCCAGCAGCAGGGGACAGGAAGGAGCGGCCGGCTACACCTTC
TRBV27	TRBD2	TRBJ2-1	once	CASNIAGGPNEQFF	TGTGCCAGCAACATAGCGGGAGGACCCAATGAGCAGTTCTTC
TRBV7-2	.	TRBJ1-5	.	CASSPGRGRVQPQHF	TGTGCCAGCAGCCCCGGCAGGGGCCGTGTTCAGCCCCAGCATTTT
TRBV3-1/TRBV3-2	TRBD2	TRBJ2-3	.	CACRVPGLAGGTDTDTQYF	TGTGCCTGTCGGGTACCGGGACTAGCGGGGGGCACTGACACAGATACGCAGTATTTT
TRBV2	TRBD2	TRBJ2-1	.	CASSWGLAGGSYNEQFF	TGTGCCAGCAGCTGGGGGTTAGCGGGGGGCTCCTACAATGAGCAGTTCTTC
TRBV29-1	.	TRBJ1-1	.	CSVDLGQNTEAFF	TGCAGCGTTGATCTTGGACAGAACACTGAAGCTTTCTTT
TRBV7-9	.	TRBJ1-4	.	CASSLFFLPGGDEKLFF	TGTGCCAGCAGCCTCTTCTTTTTGCCCGGGGGAGATGAAAAACTGTTTTTT
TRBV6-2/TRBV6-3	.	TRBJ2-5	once	CASSYLAGHAGETQYF	TGTGCCAGCAGTTACCTCGCAGGCCACGCGGGAGAGACCCAGTACTTC
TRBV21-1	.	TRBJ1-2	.	CASRFGGQKNYGYTF	TGTGCCAGCAGGTTCGGGGGACAGAAAAACTATGGCTACACCTTC
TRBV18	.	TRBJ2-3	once	CASSRAFSTGSPDTQYF	TGTGCCAGCTCACGGGCTTTTTCTACAGGTTCCCCAGATACGCAGTATTTT
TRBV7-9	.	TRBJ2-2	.	CASSPFEVGELFF	TGTGCCAGCAGCCCCTTCGAGGTCGGGGAGCTGTTTTTT
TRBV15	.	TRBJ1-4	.	CATSRDRVNEKLFF	TGTGCCACCAGCAGAGATCGGGTTAATGAAAAACTGTTTTTT
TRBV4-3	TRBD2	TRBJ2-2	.	CASSQVRGLAGGPYTGELFF	TGCGCCAGCAGCCAAGTGAGGGGACTAGCGGGAGGGCCATACACCGGGGAGCTGTTTTTT
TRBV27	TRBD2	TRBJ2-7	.	CASSLRLAGPLEQYF	TGTGCCAGCAGTTTACGACTAGCGGGGCCGTTAGAGCAGTACTTC
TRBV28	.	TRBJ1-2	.	CASSRTDSHYGYTF	TGTGCCAGCAGTCGAACGGACTCCCACTATGGCTACACCTTC
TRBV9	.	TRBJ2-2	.	CASSGPTTNTGEPFF	TGTGCCAGCAGCGGACCAACAACGAACACCGGGGAGCCGTTTTTT
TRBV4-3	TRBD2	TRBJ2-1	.	CASSRPGTSGYNEQFF	TGCGCCAGCAGCCGCCCCGGGACTAGCGGCTACAATGAGCAGTTCTTC
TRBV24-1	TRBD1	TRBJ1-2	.	CATSDPSGTGDYGYTF	TGTGCCACCAGTGATCCCTCGGGGACAGGGGACTATGGCTACACCTTC
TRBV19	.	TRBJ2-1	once	CASSIGTRSYNEQFF	TGTGCCAGTAGTATAGGGACACGCTCCTACAATGAGCAGTTCTTC
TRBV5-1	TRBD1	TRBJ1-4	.	CASSLRSSQGASEKLFF	TGCGCCAGCAGCTTGCGTTCATCTCAGGGGGCAAGCGAAAAACTGTTTTTT
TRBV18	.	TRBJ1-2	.	CASSKPGVPATF	TGTGCCAGCTCAAAACCGGGGGTGCCGGCGACCTTC
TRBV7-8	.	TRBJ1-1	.	CASSLGSGVNTEAFF	TGTGCCAGCAGCTTAGGATCGGGGGTAAACACTGAAGCTTTCTTT
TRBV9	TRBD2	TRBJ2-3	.	CASTGGSTDTQYF	TGTGCCAGCACGGGGGGTAGCACAGATACGCAGTATTTT
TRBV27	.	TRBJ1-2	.	CASSLTLSTGRYGYTF	TGTGCCAGCAGTTTAACCCTGTCGACAGGCCGCTATGGCTACACCTTC
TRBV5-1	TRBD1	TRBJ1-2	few	CASRTQGADGYTF	TGCGCCAGCAGAACGCAGGGGGCGGATGGCTACACCTTC
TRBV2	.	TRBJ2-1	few	CASIRDQNEQFF	TGTGCCAGCATCCGGGATCAAAATGAGCAGTTCTTC
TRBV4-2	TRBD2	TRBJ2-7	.	CASSQVRAGGPRYEQYF	TGTGCCAGCAGCCAAGTACGTGCGGGAGGGCCTAGGTACGAGCAGTACTTC
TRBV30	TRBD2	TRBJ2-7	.	CAWGEGLAGVYEQYF	TGTGCCTGGGGGGAAGGACTAGCGGGGGTATACGAGCAGTACTTC
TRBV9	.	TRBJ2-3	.	CASSVVGGFSTDTQYF	TGTGCCAGCAGCGTAGTTGGGGGGTTTAGCACAGATACGCAGTATTTT
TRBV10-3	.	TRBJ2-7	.	CAISAMSREGGEQYF	TGTGCCATCAGTGCGATGTCCCGGGAAGGAGGCGAGCAGTACTTC
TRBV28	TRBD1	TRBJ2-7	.	CASGTGVEQYF	TGTGCCAGCGGTACAGGGGTTGAGCAGTACTTC
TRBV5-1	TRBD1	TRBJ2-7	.	CASSSSGSPTGRPYEQYF	TGCGCCAGCAGCTCTTCCGGAAGCCCGACAGGGCGTCCCTACGAGCAGTACTTC
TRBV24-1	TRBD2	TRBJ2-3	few	CATRTGTSGTDTQYF	TGTGCCACCAGGACCGGGACTAGCGGAACAGATACGCAGTATTTT
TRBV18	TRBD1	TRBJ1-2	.	CASSPLGQSNYGYTF	TGTGCCAGCTCACCGCTGGGACAGAGTAACTATGGCTACACCTTC
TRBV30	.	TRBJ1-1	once	CAQGKQNTEAFF	TGTGCTCAGGGTAAGCAGAACACTGAAGCTTTCTTT
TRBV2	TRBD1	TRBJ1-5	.	CASSVGQGDNQPQHF	TGTGCCAGCAGTGTCGGACAGGGGGACAATCAGCCCCAGCATTTT
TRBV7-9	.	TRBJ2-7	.	CASSLSPRLEHYEQYF	TGTGCCAGCAGCTTAAGTCCCCGACTTGAGCATTACGAGCAGTACTTC
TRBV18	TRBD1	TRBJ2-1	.	CASSTSQGAREQFF	TGTGCCAGCTCAACAAGTCAGGGGGCGCGGGAGCAGTTCTTC
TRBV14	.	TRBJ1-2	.	CASSQGTASFGYTF	TGTGCCAGCAGCCAAGGGACAGCCTCTTTCGGCTACACCTTC
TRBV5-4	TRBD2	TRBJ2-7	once	CASSSKRGDPYEQYF	TGTGCCAGCAGCTCGAAACGGGGGGACCCCTACGAGCAGTACTTC